This entry concerns a single T cell receptor beta chain. Its antigen is unidentified. The germline V gene has CDR1 MGHRA and CDR2 YSYEKL. V lost 4 bases and J lost 5; bases outside the gene matches: 6. The CDR3 has 15 amino acids. Stated time point: newly diagnosed GD, antithyroid drugs for less than 3 months. There was RNA extracted from PBMCs, and the TCR library was made from it. This sample was included in a study of regulatory T cells in long-lasting Graves disease. In building TCR beta libraries, iRepertoire HTBI primers were used together with Arm-PCR of CDR3 regions. TCRdb ran MiXCR on the multiplex PCR reads and lists one entry per CDR3 protein. Here the sample spans hundreds of thousands of distinct CDR3 sequences, 16% being singletons. Study observations and caveats: The study found lower TCR diversity in persistent Graves' patients than in newly diagnosed ones. Patients with persistent disease showed a bias toward TRBV28, TRBJ1-2 and TRBJ2-5.

The same sample was also studied in work on T cells in Graves' hyperthyroidism and ophthalmopathy. That work adds: Clinical symptoms, serum thyroxine, TRAb, thyroid ultrasound and orbital computed tomography informed diagnoses. Within blood appeared most thyroid clonotypes that had expanded above 0.001.

The chain combines TRBV4-1 with TRBJ2-2, with 8 bases lining up with TRBD2. This receptor was identified in a middle-aged man with Graves disease. Sequenced material: peripheral blood mononuclear cells (PBMCs), taken at new diagnosis, from a patient treated with antithyroid drugs. The CDR3 reads CASSPLAGTTGELFF. In DNA, the CDR3 is TGCGCCAGCAGCCCATTAGCGGGGACTACCGGGGAGCTGTTTTTT.